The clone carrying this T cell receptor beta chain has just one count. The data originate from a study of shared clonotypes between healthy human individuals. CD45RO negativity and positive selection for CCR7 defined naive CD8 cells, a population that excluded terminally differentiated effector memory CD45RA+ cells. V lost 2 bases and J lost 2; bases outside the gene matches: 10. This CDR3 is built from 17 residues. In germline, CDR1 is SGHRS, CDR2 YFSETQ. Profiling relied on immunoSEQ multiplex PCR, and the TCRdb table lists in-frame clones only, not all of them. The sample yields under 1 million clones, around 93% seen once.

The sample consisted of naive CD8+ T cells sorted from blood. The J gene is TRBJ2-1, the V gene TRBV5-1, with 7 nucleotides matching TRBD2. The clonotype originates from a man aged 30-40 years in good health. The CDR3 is CASSFGPRGGAYNEQFF. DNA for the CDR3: TGCGCCAGCAGCTTTGGGCCTCGCGGGGGAGCCTACAATGAGCAGTTCTTC.